The next 13 T cell receptor beta chains were all read from a single sample in a study. MiXCR, run by TCRdb on the 5' RACE reads, gives a single entry per CDR3 protein. The sample yields some 40,000 distinct CDR3 sequences, less than 35% seen once. Material for sequencing was memory CD4+ T cells sorted from a lymph node. Subset: memory CD4+ T cells, CD4+CD45RO+CD25-. Receptors originate from a female donor with breast cancer.

The table lists this clonotype with a few counts. The chain recombines TRBV6-5 with TRBJ2-1; D is perhaps TRBD2 (6 bases). The CDR3 runs to 14 residues. V gave up 8 bases and J gave up 0 bases, with 11 bases separating them. Germline V gene lookup returns CDR1 MNHEY and CDR2 SVGAGI. The CDR3 DNA sequence: TGTGCCAGCCGGGACTTCAGCTCCTACAATGAGCAGTTCTTC. It yields the protein CASRDFSSYNEQFF.

This clonotype showed up just once. CDR3 amino acids: CASSLEASGMVGELFF. Here the CDR3 DNA reads TGTGCCAGCAGCTTGGAGGCTAGCGGGATGGTCGGGGAGCTGTTTTTT. V is TRBV5-6 and J is TRBJ2-2; 9 bases fit TRBD2. CDR1 and CDR2 (germline): SGHDT, YYEEEE. Trimming at V came to 0 bases and at J to 7 bases, leaving 7 bases not matched to a gene. The length of the CDR3 is 16 residues.

This clonotype was observed at least ten times. The chain recombines TRBV7-2 with TRBJ2-7; the D is unclear. V was pared by 3 bases and J by 0 bases, with 6 bases between. Germline V gene sequence: CDR1 SGHTA, CDR2 FQGNSA. CDR3 size: 13 residues. The DNA for the CDR3 is TGTGCCAGCAGCTTCGGCAACTCCTACGAGCAGTACTTC. Translation: CASSFGNSYEQYF.

V and J are TRBV7-2 and TRBJ2-2, with D tentatively TRBD1 (6 bases). The CDR3 loop spans 14 amino acids. The V end was cut by 6 bases, the J end by 5 bases, with 13 bases between. Germline V gene data show CDR1 as SGHTA and CDR2 as FQGNSA. CDR3: CASRSMQGTGELFF. The CDR3 coding sequence is TGTGCCAGCAGGTCAATGCAGGGGACCGGGGAGCTGTTTTTT. The complete variable domain, with remaining parts taken from reference TRBV7-2 and TRBJ2-2, reads GAGVSQSPSNKVTEKGKDVELRCDPISGHTALYWYRQSLGQGLEFLIYFQGNSAPDKSGLPSDRFSAERTGGSVSTLTIQRTQQEDSAVYLCASRSMQGTGELFFGEGSRLTVL.

There are a few counts of this clonotype. The rearrangement joins TRBV15 to TRBJ2-3; no definite D call. Germline values: CDR1 LNHNV, CDR2 YYDKDF (reference sequence). The CDR3 spans 14 residues. V lost 6 bases to trimming and J lost 2 bases, with 12 bases between them. CDR3 loop: CATRLGFSTDTQYF. The DNA for the CDR3 is TGTGCCACCAGGTTGGGATTTTCCACAGATACGCAGTATTTT. The whole variable domain, filled in from reference TRBV15 and TRBJ2-3, reads DAMVIQNPRYQVTQFGKPVTLSCSQTLNHNVMYWYQQKSSQAPKLLFHYYDKDFNNEADTPDNFQSRRPNTSFCFLDIRSPGLGDTAMYLCATRLGFSTDTQYFGPGTRLTVL.

The chain couples TRBV5-4 to TRBJ2-1; D call uncertain. The CDR3 spans 11 residues. Trimming shortened V by 1 base and J by 5 bases, and 1 base separated the two germline ends. Germline assignment: CDR1 SGHNT and CDR2 YYREEE (reference sequence). In nucleotides, the CDR3 is TGTGCCAGCAGCTTGAACAATGAGCAGTTCTTC. It translates to CASSLNNEQFF.

The rearrangement uses TRBV6-5 and TRBJ1-3; D gene unclear. The CDR3 is 13 amino acids. Trimming cost V 5 bases and J 4 bases, with 9 bases left between them. From germline, CDR1 is MNHEY and CDR2 SVGAGI. The CDR3 loop reads CASSRGQGNTIYF. CDR3 nucleotide sequence: TGTGCCAGCAGTAGAGGGCAGGGAAACACCATATATTTT.

This clonotype was found many times. V usage is TRBV20-1 and J usage is TRBJ1-5, with a possible D match to TRBD1 (5 bases). This CDR3 is 16 amino acids long. Germline CDR1 and CDR2: DFQATT and SNEGSKA (reference sequence). Trimming shortened V by 0 bases and J by 2 bases, and 14 bases separated the two germline ends. The CDR3 spells CSARDRNEGGNQPQHF. The CDR3 region has the DNA TGCAGTGCTAGAGATCGGAATGAAGGGGGCAATCAGCCCCAGCATTTT.

This rearrangement joins TRBV6-1 to TRBJ2-1, with 9 bases matching TRBD1. Looked up from germline, CDR1 is MNHNS and CDR2 is SASEGT. The CDR3 is 16 amino acids. V was clipped by 5 bases and J by 0 bases; unmatched bases: 5. The CDR3 sequence is CASSTSDRGSYNEQFF. CDR3 coding DNA: TGTGCCAGCAGTACCTCGGACAGGGGCTCCTACAATGAGCAGTTCTTC.

This chain connects TRBV7-3 to TRBJ2-5; 8 bases are shared with TRBD2. Trimming at V came to 1 base and at J to 5 bases, leaving 9 bases not matched to a gene. This CDR3 has 16 amino acids. Germline V gives CDR1 SGHTA, CDR2 FQGTGA. The CDR3 sequence: CASSLNSGGPGETQYF. In nucleotides, the CDR3 is TGTGCCAGCAGCTTAAACTCGGGAGGGCCAGGGGAGACCCAGTACTTC. Combining the CDR3 with reference TRBV7-3 and TRBJ2-5 gives the whole variable domain GAGVSQTPSNKVTEKGKYVELRCDPISGHTALYWYRQSLGQGPEFLIYFQGTGAADDSGLPNDRFFAVRPEGSVSTLKIQRTERGDSAVYLCASSLNSGGPGETQYFGPGTRLLVL.

The chain links TRBV7-6 to TRBJ2-5; 7 bases line up with TRBD2. The V segment lost 1 base and the J segment 3 bases; nucleotides outside the gene matches: 8. The CDR3 contains 16 residues. Germline CDR1 SGHVS, CDR2 FNYEAQ. The CDR3 region has the DNA TGTGCCAGCAGCTTAGTCGGCGGGAGAGAGAAAGAGACCCAGTACTTC. Translating it yields CASSLVGGREKETQYF.

At least ten counts were recorded for this clonotype. The CDR3 reads CASSSVPSGTAYEQYF. The CDR3 DNA reads TGTGCCAGCAGCTCGGTTCCCTCCGGGACAGCCTACGAGCAGTACTTC. V gene TRBV5-6 combines with J gene TRBJ2-7; 7 positions match TRBD1. Germline-derived CDR1 and CDR2 are SGHDT and YYEEEE. The CDR3 contains 16 residues. The J segment lost 2 bases and the V segment lost 3 bases, leaving 11 bases of the junction unmatched.

The chain joins TRBV20-1 to TRBJ2-5; no reliable D call. Germline V gives CDR1 DFQATT, CDR2 SNEGSKA (reference sequence). CDR3 length: 14 residues. V lost 0 bases to trimming and J lost 5 bases, with 13 bases between them. The CDR3 sequence is CSAREDMGKETQYF. CDR3 DNA sequence: TGCAGTGCTAGAGAAGATATGGGAAAGGAGACCCAGTACTTC.